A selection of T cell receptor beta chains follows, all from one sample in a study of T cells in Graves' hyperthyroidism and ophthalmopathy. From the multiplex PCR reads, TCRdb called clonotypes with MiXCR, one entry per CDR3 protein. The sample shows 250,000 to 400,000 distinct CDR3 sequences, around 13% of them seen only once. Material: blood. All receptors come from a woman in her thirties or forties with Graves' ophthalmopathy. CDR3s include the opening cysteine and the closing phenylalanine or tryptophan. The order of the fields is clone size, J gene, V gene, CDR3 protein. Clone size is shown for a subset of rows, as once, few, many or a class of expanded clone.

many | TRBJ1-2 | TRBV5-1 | CASSLFKTGDYGYTF
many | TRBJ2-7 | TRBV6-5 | CASSYTGRRPYEQYF
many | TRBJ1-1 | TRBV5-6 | CASSPASWSEAFF
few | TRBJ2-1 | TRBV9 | CASGRTVYNEQFF
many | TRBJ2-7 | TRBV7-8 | CASSLRRDSLSEQYF
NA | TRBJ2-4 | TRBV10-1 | CASSEQGQGAFLYF
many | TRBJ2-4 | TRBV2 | CASSERTQPRGNIQYF
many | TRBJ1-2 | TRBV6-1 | CASSPYRIGDYGYTF
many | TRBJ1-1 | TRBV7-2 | CASSLVAINTEAFF
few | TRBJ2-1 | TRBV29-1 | CSGGGQGNEQFF
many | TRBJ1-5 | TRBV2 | CASGTGDLPQHF
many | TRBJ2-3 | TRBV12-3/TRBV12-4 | CASSRTSRTQYF
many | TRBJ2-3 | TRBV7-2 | CASSFSGTSTDTQYF
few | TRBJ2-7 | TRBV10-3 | CAISETDVYEQYF
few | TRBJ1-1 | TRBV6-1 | CAGHRLGDTEAFF
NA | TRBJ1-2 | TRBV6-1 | CASSLSGRAAMGYTF
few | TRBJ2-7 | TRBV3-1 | CASSQEAAVNYEQYF
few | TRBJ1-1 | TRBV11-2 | CSSTETYSNTEAFF
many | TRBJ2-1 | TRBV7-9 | CASSANRGQAYNEQFF
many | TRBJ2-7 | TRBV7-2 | CATRGPGAYEQYF
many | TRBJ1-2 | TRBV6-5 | CASSYGTGDPYGYTF
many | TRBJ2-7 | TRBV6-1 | CASSQTNYEQYF
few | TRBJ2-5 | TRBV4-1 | CASSQTLEYQETQYF
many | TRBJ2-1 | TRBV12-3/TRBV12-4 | CASRHGTGSYNEQFF
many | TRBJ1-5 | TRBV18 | CASSSTDNLAQPQHF
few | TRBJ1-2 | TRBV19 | CASSSRTGGALRGYTF
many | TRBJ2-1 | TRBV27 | CASSPWTSGSGNEQFF
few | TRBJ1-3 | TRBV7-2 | CASSLTTGVSSGNTIYF
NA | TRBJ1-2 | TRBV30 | CAWSISDGYTF
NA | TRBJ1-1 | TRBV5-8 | CASSLLRVNTEAFF
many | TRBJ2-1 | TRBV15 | CATSRDRVTYNEQFF
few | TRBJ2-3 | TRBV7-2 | CASSYTGRGRTDTQYF
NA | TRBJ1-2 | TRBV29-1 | CSVEDWAAADYGYTF
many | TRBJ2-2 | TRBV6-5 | CASSYRRAGTGELFF
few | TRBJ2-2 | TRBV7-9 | CATLISGSPYTGELFF
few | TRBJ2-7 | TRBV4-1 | CASSHSPSSPGLADEQYF
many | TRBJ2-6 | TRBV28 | CASSSRGFSGANVLTF
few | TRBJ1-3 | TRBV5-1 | CASSLDGQIPRFSGNTIYF
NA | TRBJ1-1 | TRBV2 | CASRPERGTEAFF
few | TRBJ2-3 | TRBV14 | CASSQDSGTPDTQYF
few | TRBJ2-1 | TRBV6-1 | CASSPRGGRYYNEQFF
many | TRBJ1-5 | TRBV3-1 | CASSQDGGVTMHF
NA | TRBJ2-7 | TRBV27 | CASSPISSYEQYF
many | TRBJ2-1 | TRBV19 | CASSIDGTRWGEQFF
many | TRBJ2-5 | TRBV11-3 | CASSFDRQETQYF
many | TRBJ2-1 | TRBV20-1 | CSAQGTSGRDDEQFF
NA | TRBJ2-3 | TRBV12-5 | CASGLRLAGGPGTQYF
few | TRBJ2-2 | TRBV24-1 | CATSDRQNANTGELFF
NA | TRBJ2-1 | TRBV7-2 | CASGTRQGLLYNEQFF
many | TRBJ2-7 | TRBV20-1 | CSARYSGPTYEQYF
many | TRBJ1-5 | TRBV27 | CASSLSRANQPQHF
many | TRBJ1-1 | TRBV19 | CASSQSVNTEAFF